The 17 T cell receptor beta chains presented below share a single source sample, sequenced in a study of CD8+ T cells in alopecia areata. Reverse transcription of extracted RNA yielded cDNA, which provided the sequencing template. TCRdb's table, derived via immunoSEQ multiplex PCR, lists solely in-frame clones and lacks some. In the table there are over 100,000 clones, 53% of which are singletons. This sample's treatment: oral pan-JAK inhibitor, 5-10 mg twice daily. The starting material was CD4+ T cells sorted from blood, obtained at week 4, from a patient treated with tofacitinib. The receptor source for this set is a human donor with alopecia areata.

The rearrangement joins TRBV29-1 to TRBJ2-2; D possibly corresponds to TRBD1 (5 bases). Trimming took off 4 bases at V and 6 bases at J, with 18 bases between the two ends. From germline, CDR1 is SQVTM and CDR2 ANQGSEA. The CDR3 covers 15 residues. CDR3 region: CSVGLRAGISGELFF. CDR3 coding DNA: TGCAGCGTTGGGCTAAGGGCAGGGATCTCCGGGGAGCTGTTTTTT.

This clone was picked up a small number of times. The CDR3 sequence is CSVGTSSYNEQFF. CDR3 DNA: TGCAGCGTGGGTACGAGCTCCTACAATGAGCAGTTCTTC. The chain carries TRBV29-1 and TRBJ2-1; D not certain. The germline gives CDR1 SQVTM, CDR2 ANQGSEA. The V gene lost 6 bases and the J gene lost 0 bases, with 9 bases spanning the gap. This CDR3 contains 13 residues.

J is TRBJ2-7 and V is TRBV5-1, with D tentatively TRBD1 (5 bases). V dropped 0 bases and J dropped 7 bases, with 11 bases sitting between them. CDR1 and CDR2 from the germline V gene are SGHRS and YFSETQ. The CDR3 contains 13 residues. Here the CDR3 reads CASSLVGLWEQYF. The CDR3 DNA reads as TGCGCCAGCAGCTTGGTGGGGCTCTGGGAGCAGTACTTC.

Only a few counts were recorded for this clone. The chain joins TRBV7-9 to TRBJ2-3; tentatively, D is TRBD2 (5 bases). The CDR3 has 17 amino acids. Trimming removed 5 bases from V and 0 bases from J, with 18 bases in between. Germline V gene sequence: CDR1 SEHNR, CDR2 FQNEAQ (reference sequence). The DNA of the CDR3 is TGTGCCAGCAGCCTAGAACGCGGGTCCTCTAGCACAGATACGCAGTATTTT. Protein product: CASSLERGSSSTDTQYF. The full variable domain, rest sourced from reference TRBV7-9 and TRBJ2-3, is DTGVSQNPRHKITKRGQNVTFRCDPISEHNRLYWYRQTLGQGPEFLTYFQNEAQLEKSRLLSDRFSAERPKGSFSTLEIQRTEQGDSAMYLCASSLERGSSSTDTQYFGPGTRLTVL.

The chain recombines TRBV15 with TRBJ2-3; D gene uncertain. Germline V gene lookup returns CDR1 LNHNV and CDR2 YYDKDF (reference sequence). The CDR3 has 17 residues. V shed 0 bases and J shed 0 bases, with 13 bases lying between them. The CDR3 DNA follows: TGTGCCACCAGCAGAGAATTTCTCAAACCTAGCACAGATACGCAGTATTTT. Translated, it gives CATSREFLKPSTDTQYF.

V gene TRBV6-1 combines with J gene TRBJ2-7; D unclear. The CDR3 is made up of 15 amino acids. Germline CDR1 reads MNHNS; CDR2 reads SASEGT. The germline V and J ends were trimmed by 1 base and 0 bases, with 10 bases remaining between them. The CDR3 reads CASSEVGTYSYEQYF. CDR3 DNA: TGTGCCAGCAGTGAAGTCGGCACCTACTCCTACGAGCAGTACTTC.

The chain employs TRBV5-6 and TRBJ2-7; D not resolved. Germline CDR1 SGHDT, CDR2 YYEEEE. The V end lost 4 bases, the J end lost 7 bases, and 24 bases lay between the germline ends. The CDR3 totals 16 residues. The CDR3 nucleotides read TGTGCCAGCAGCGGTATCAACGTTGCCCCTGGGAAGGAGCAGTACTTC. This translates into CASSGINVAPGKEQYF.

The J gene is TRBJ2-7, the V gene TRBV10-2; TRBD2 agrees at 10 bases. Germline lookup yields CDR1 WSHSY and CDR2 SAAADI. V lost 7 bases to trimming and J lost 2 bases; unmatched junction nucleotides: 14. This CDR3 region has 17 residues. In nucleotides, the CDR3 is TGCGCCAGCACCAAGGTCTCTCTAGCGGGGGACGCCTACGAGCAGTACTTC. Translated: CASTKVSLAGDAYEQYF.

This clone showed up just a few times. The J gene is TRBJ1-1, the V gene TRBV18, with 9 bases fitting TRBD1. The V gene's germline CDR1 is KGHSH and CDR2 LQKENI. V gave up 8 bases and J gave up 1 base; unmatched junction bases: 5. CDR3 length: 14 amino acids. The DNA for the CDR3 is TGTGCCAGCAAGGGACAGGGAGGGAACACTGAAGCTTTCTTT. Amino acids: CASKGQGGNTEAFF.

The J gene is TRBJ2-3, the V gene TRBV29-1, with TRBD2 matching over 7 bases. The V gene end was trimmed by 6 bases and the J gene end by 2 bases; junction bases not matched to a gene: 11. Germline values: CDR1 SQVTM, CDR2 ANQGSEA. The CDR3 extends over 15 amino acids. DNA for the CDR3: TGCAGCGTCGGGGGGACCGGCCGGGTCACAGATACGCAGTATTTT. As protein: CSVGGTGRVTDTQYF.

This chain links TRBV2 with TRBJ2-7, with 10 bases matching TRBD2. The CDR3 length is 14 residues. The V segment lost 4 bases and the J segment 4 bases; nucleotides outside the gene matches: 4. Per germline, CDR1 SNHLY and CDR2 FYNNEI. In nucleotides, the CDR3 is TGTGCCAGCAGTGGAGCGGGGGGGCGGTACGAGCAGTACTTC. Translation gives CASSGAGGRYEQYF.

J is TRBJ2-2 and V is TRBV11-2; tentatively, D is TRBD2 (5 bases). The CDR3 spans 16 residues. V was cut by 10 bases and J by 5 bases, with 23 bases left in between. Looked up from germline, CDR1 is SGHAT and CDR2 is FQNNGV. The CDR3 DNA is TGTGCCATTGGGAATGCGGCGGGCCTCATAACCGGGGAGCTGTTTTTT. Translating it yields CAIGNAAGLITGELFF.

This rearrangement joins TRBV15 to TRBJ1-6; no definite D call. V was trimmed by 5 bases and J by 6 bases, leaving 8 bases between them. In germline, CDR1 is LNHNV, CDR2 YYDKDF (reference sequence). This CDR3 spans 13 amino acids. CDR3 protein: CATSGQTNSPLHF. In DNA, the CDR3 is TGTGCCACCAGCGGGCAGACTAATTCACCCCTCCACTTT. Full variable domain (missing parts from reference TRBV15 and TRBJ1-6): DAMVIQNPRYQVTQFGKPVTLSCSQTLNHNVMYWYQQKSSQAPKLLFHYYDKDFNNEADTPDNFQSRRPNTSFCFLDIRSPGLGDTAMYLCATSGQTNSPLHFGNGTRLTVT.

The V and J genes are TRBV25-1 and TRBJ2-7, with 14 positions matching TRBD2. CDR3 length: 16 amino acids. The ends lost 3 bases at V and 5 bases at J; junction bases unmatched: 6. CDR1 and CDR2 from the germline V gene are MGHDK and SYGVNS. CDR3 DNA: TGTGCCAGCAGTGAGGGGACTAGCGGGAGTTCTGACGAGCAGTACTTC. Residues: CASSEGTSGSSDEQYF.

The chain couples TRBV19 to TRBJ2-5, with 7 bases matching TRBD2. The trim removed 3 bases at V and 5 bases at J, leaving 12 bases unmatched. Germline values: CDR1 LNHDA, CDR2 SQIVND (reference sequence). The CDR3 sequence is 16 residues long. The CDR3 loop is CASSIFGAGVRETQYF. CDR3 sequence (DNA): TGTGCCAGTAGTATTTTTGGGGCGGGAGTCCGGGAGACCCAGTACTTC.

J is TRBJ2-2 and V is TRBV27; tentative D call: TRBD2 (5 bases). The CDR3 runs 13 residues. V shed 7 bases and J shed 6 bases, with 12 bases lying between them. Germline lookup yields CDR1 MNHEY and CDR2 SMNVEV (reference sequence). The chain's CDR3 is CASTSSRPGELFF. DNA for the CDR3: TGTGCCAGCACCTCTAGCAGGCCCGGGGAGCTGTTTTTT.

The chain joins TRBV9 to TRBJ1-6; a weak D match, TRBD1 (6 bases). This CDR3 comprises 13 residues. Germline values: CDR1 SGDLS, CDR2 YYNGEE. V lost 5 bases and J lost 10, with 13 bases in between. CDR3 region: CASSETGKSPLHF. CDR3 coding DNA: TGTGCCAGCAGTGAAACAGGGAAATCACCCCTCCACTTT. The full variable domain, in which reference TRBV9 and TRBJ1-6 provide the parts outside the CDR3, is DSGVTQTPKHLITATGQRVTLRCSPRSGDLSVYWYQQSLDQGLQFLIQYYNGEERAKGNILERFSAQQFPDLHSELNLSSLELGDSALYFCASSETGKSPLHFGNGTRLTVT.